This T cell receptor (beta chain) originates from a study of shared clonotypes between healthy human individuals. Trimming at V came to 2 bases and at J to 6 bases, leaving 1 base not matched to a gene. Germline V gives CDR1 KGHSH, CDR2 LQKENI. This CDR3 is built from 15 residues. Naive-designated CD8 cells lacked CD45RO, were positively enriched for CCR7, and omitted terminally differentiated effector memory CD45RA+ cells. Turning to this clone: Its antigen is unknown.

Several immunoSEQ 96-well plates shared each subset's DNA, each plate a replicate. Measured with immunoSEQ multiplex PCR; TCRdb has only the in-frame clones, and not every one. The table lists about 1.9 million clones, 85% to 95% of them singletons. Findings and limits, study-wide: Across subsets, estimated richness was generally greater for naive than for memory populations. Compared with clonotypes that all four donors shared, non-shared clonotypes had lower generation probabilities.

The chain is built from TRBV18 and TRBJ1-4; 12 bases agree with TRBD1. The origin of this receptor is a man aged 18 to 30 in good health. Some clones in this sample may be carry-over from other donors' samples. Sequenced sample: naive CD8+ T cells from PBMCs. The CDR3 nucleotides are TGTGCCAGCTCACCATGGGACAGGGGGCATGAAAAACTGTTTTTT. This sequence encodes CASSPWDRGHEKLFF.